Here is one TCR beta chain with its context. Antigen: not known. The data stem from a study of shared clonotypes between healthy human individuals. Study-level information: Donors, aged 18 to 49, were a couple of women and a few men. Each donor's CD8 memory used one plate, CD8 naive two, each CD4 subset three. Study-level findings and limits: Four donors shared around 5.2% of their naive CD4 clonotypes.

Generated by immunoSEQ multiplex PCR, the TCRdb table keeps only in-frame clones and is missing some. Of about 2.4 million clones listed, roughly 93% are singletons. CDR1 and CDR2 (germline): SGHNT, YYREEE (reference sequence). The length of the CDR3 is 13 residues. V was pared by 4 bases and J by 4 bases, with 10 bases between. Sequenced material: naive CD4+ T cells from PBMCs. Subset indicated: CD45RA+ positively selected. The chain combines TRBV5-4 with TRBJ2-3; no definite D call. This clonotype was sampled from a man in his late teens or twenties in good health. Some clones in this sample may be carry-over from other donors' samples. The CDR3 nucleotides are TGTGCCAGCAGCCCGATTAGCCCAGATACGCAGTATTTT. Its translation: CASSPISPDTQYF. The full variable domain, its missing parts supplied by reference TRBV5-4 and TRBJ2-3, is ETGVTQSPTHLIKTRGQQVTLRCSSQSGHNTVSWYQQALGQGPQFIFQYYREEENGRGNFPPRFSGLQFPNYSSELNVNALELDDSALYLCASSPISPDTQYFGPGTRLTVL.